These 31 T cell receptor beta chains share one sample of origin, sequenced in a study of OX40 agonist ivuxolimab in advanced cancers. Measured with immunoSEQ multiplex PCR; TCRdb has only the in-frame clones, and not every one. The sample carries around 15,000 clones, around 80% recorded once. The sequences come from CD4+ or CD8+ T cells sorted from blood, collected in a trial of the OX40 agonist ivuxolimab. The receptors derive from an adult with an advanced solid tumor such as melanoma, head and neck, liver or kidney cancer.

The V call is TRBV27, the J call TRBJ1-1; 7 nucleotides align to TRBD1. Germline trimming cut 3 bases from V and 3 bases from J; bases unmatched to any gene: 1. The CDR3 loop spans 13 amino acids. Germline-derived CDR1 and CDR2 are MNHEY and SMNVEV (reference sequence). The CDR3 region has the DNA TGTGCCAGCAGTTTCGGGACAGACACTGAAGCTTTCTTT. Protein sequence: CASSFGTDTEAFF.

The rearrangement uses TRBV7-8 and TRBJ1-4; D remains unclear. CDR1 SGHVS and CDR2 FQNEAQ come from the germline V gene. The CDR3 extends over 13 amino acids. The V gene lost 5 bases and the J gene lost 4 bases, with 8 bases spanning the gap. The CDR3 DNA is TGTGCCAGCAGCGAATTCATTAATGAAAAACTGTTTTTT. It codes for CASSEFINEKLFF.

The gene calls are TRBV12-5 and TRBJ1-1; TRBD1 is a possible D gene (5 bases). CDR3 length equals 15 residues. The V end was cut by 6 bases, the J end by 1 base, with 15 bases between. Germline CDR1 is LGHNT and CDR2 is FRNRAP. The CDR3 coding sequence is TGTGCTAGTGGCCCAACCGGGCAGGGGAACACTGAAGCTTTCTTT. This sequence encodes CASGPTGQGNTEAFF.

The chain employs TRBV4-2 and TRBJ1-1, with D hard to call. Germline CDR1 is LGHNA and CDR2 is YNFKEQ. The CDR3 sequence is 13 residues long. Trimming left V 8 bases short and J 4 bases short, with 14 bases between. Here the CDR3 DNA reads TGTGCCAGCCGACTGAGCGGGTCCACTGAAGCTTTCTTT. The encoded protein is CASRLSGSTEAFF.

The genes are TRBV19 and TRBJ2-1; 8 bases align to TRBD2. The CDR3 runs 14 residues. Germline V gene sequence: CDR1 LNHDA, CDR2 SQIVND (reference sequence). After removal of 8 bases from V and 4 bases from J, the junction contained 7 bases not matched to a gene. In DNA form, the CDR3 reads TGTGCCAGTTTAAGCGGGAGCAGGTACAATGAGCAGTTCTTC. Its protein product is CASLSGSRYNEQFF.

Points on this clone: The likely explanation is a read error, given a far larger clone one base away. This chain connects TRBV7-3 to TRBJ2-7, with D possibly TRBD1 on 6 matching bases. Germline values: CDR1 SGHTA, CDR2 FQGTGA. The CDR3 has 13 residues. Here the CDR3 DNA reads TGTGCCGGCAGTTTGGGGCAGGGGAACGAGCAGTACTTC. It codes for CAGSLGQGNEQYF. Variable domain in full (rest from reference TRBV7-3 and TRBJ2-7): GAGVSQTPSNKVTEKGKYVELRCDPISGHTALYWYRQSLGQGPEFLIYFQGTGAADDSGLPNDRFFAVRPEGSVSTLKIQRTERGDSAVYLCAGSLGQGNEQYFGPGTRLTVT.

The chain has TRBV5-4 and TRBJ2-7; TRBD2 matches at 8 bases. Germline V CDR1 and CDR2: SGHNT, YYREEE (reference sequence). The ends lost 1 base at V and 5 bases at J; junction bases unmatched: 8. This CDR3 has 15 amino acids. CDR3: CASSLSLAGGDEQYF. The CDR3 DNA is TGTGCCAGCAGCTTGTCCCTAGCGGGCGGGGACGAGCAGTACTTC.

The rearrangement links TRBV6-4 to TRBJ1-1; D unclear. Germline lookup yields CDR1 MRHNA and CDR2 SNTAGT. The CDR3 length is 13 residues. Trimming took 3 bases from V and 1 from J, leaving 6 bases between them. CDR3 residues: CASSDGTNTEAFF. CDR3 bases: TGTGCCAGCAGTGATGGTACGAACACTGAAGCTTTCTTT.

This sequence joins TRBV7-3 and TRBJ2-1, with 8 bases aligning to TRBD2. Trimming at V came to 5 bases and at J to 2 bases, leaving 8 bases not matched to a gene. The CDR3 has 16 residues. Germline V gene lookup returns CDR1 SGHTA and CDR2 FQGTGA. CDR3 in DNA: TGTGCCAGCAGCCCTAGTGGAGCGGGAGCCTACAATGAGCAGTTCTTC. As protein: CASSPSGAGAYNEQFF.

This rearrangement joins TRBV28 to TRBJ2-1; D is perhaps TRBD2 (6 bases). This CDR3 region has 13 residues. Germline V lookup: CDR1 MDHEN, CDR2 SYDVKM. Trimming removed 3 bases from V and 7 bases from J, with 10 bases in between. The CDR3 loop reads CASSLQLANEQFF. The CDR3 DNA is TGTGCCAGCAGTTTGCAGCTAGCGAATGAGCAGTTCTTC.

V and J are TRBV6-6 and TRBJ1-2, with TRBD1 matching over 7 bases. From germline, CDR1 is MNHNY and CDR2 SVGAGI (reference sequence). V dropped 5 bases and J dropped 7; count of bases not matched to a gene: 7. There are 13 residues in the CDR3. The CDR3 spells CASSPDRDSGYTF. CDR3 coding DNA: TGTGCCAGCAGTCCCGACAGGGATTCTGGCTACACCTTC.

V and J are TRBV4-3 and TRBJ1-2; 7 bases fit TRBD1. V was clipped by 4 bases and J by 4 bases; unmatched bases: 6. CDR3 length equals 14 residues. In germline, CDR1 is LGHNA, CDR2 YSLEER. CDR3 amino acids: CASSRTGYSYGYTF. The CDR3 DNA sequence: TGCGCCAGCAGCCGGACAGGTTATTCCTATGGCTACACCTTC.

In this sample, this clone turned up once. The V call is TRBV7-3, the J call TRBJ2-7, with D perhaps being TRBD1 or TRBD2 (5 bases each). Trimming left V 5 bases short and J 6 bases short, with 20 bases between. The CDR3 covers 15 residues. Germline CDR1 is SGHTA and CDR2 is FQGTGA. This CDR3 is CASSPTGGRIVEQYF. The DNA for the CDR3 is TGTGCCAGCAGCCCAACTGGGGGACGGATAGTCGAGCAGTACTTC.

V and J are TRBV30 and TRBJ2-7; TRBD1 aligns across 8 bases. The trim removed 3 bases at V and 3 bases at J, leaving 7 bases unmatched. The CDR3 covers 14 residues. From germline, CDR1 is GTSNPN and CDR2 SVGIG (reference sequence). CDR3 in DNA: TGTGCCTGGAGGGCAGGGGACAGGCTCTACGAGCAGTACTTC. Translated: CAWRAGDRLYEQYF.

The rearrangement joins TRBV10-1 to TRBJ2-7, with D perhaps given as TRBD1 or TRBD2 (5 bases each). The CDR3 consists of 12 residues. CDR1 WNHNN and CDR2 SYGVQD come from the germline V gene (reference sequence). V was cut by 3 bases and J by 8 bases, with 11 bases left in between. For the CDR3, the DNA is TGCGCCAGCAGTGACGATGGGACCCAGCAGTACTTC. The encoded protein is CASSDDGTQQYF.

This clone appeared a single time. This chain uses TRBV13 with TRBJ1-1, with D uncertain. The CDR3 is 11 residues long. Trimming left V 0 bases short and J 8 bases short, with 4 bases between. In germline, CDR1 is PRHDT, CDR2 FYEKMQ (reference sequence). The CDR3 reads CASSLGQEAFF. The CDR3 DNA sequence: TGTGCCAGCAGCTTAGGACAAGAAGCTTTCTTT.

V is TRBV5-5 and J is TRBJ1-3, with 12 bases identical to TRBD1. The germline CDR1 and CDR2 sequences are SGHKS and YYEKEE (reference sequence). The trim removed 4 bases at V and 3 bases at J, leaving 5 bases unmatched. The CDR3 extends over 16 amino acids. The CDR3, as DNA: TGTGCCAGCAGCCCCTGGGACAGGGGGCTTGGAAACACCATATATTTT. This encodes CASSPWDRGLGNTIYF.

The rearrangement links TRBV4-3 to TRBJ2-7, with D maybe TRBD1 (6 bases). V shed 0 bases and J shed 0 bases, with 9 bases lying between them. This CDR3 has 15 amino acids. CDR1 is LGHNA, CDR2 YSLEER, per germline. The CDR3 is CASSQELDSSYEQYF. The CDR3 DNA follows: TGCGCCAGCAGCCAAGAACTGGACAGCTCCTACGAGCAGTACTTC.

V is TRBV2 and J is TRBJ2-3, with D hard to call. Germline loops: CDR1 SNHLY, CDR2 FYNNEI. The V end was cut by 7 bases, the J end by 0 bases, with 11 bases between. The CDR3 loop spans 14 amino acids. CDR3 nucleotides: TGTGCCAGCACTGGACGGATAAGCACAGATACGCAGTATTTT. This translates into CASTGRISTDTQYF.

The V and J genes are TRBV2 and TRBJ2-5; 8 nucleotides match TRBD1. Unmatched junction bases numbered 7, after V lost 4 bases and J lost 3 bases. The CDR3 has 15 residues. The germline V gene has CDR1 SNHLY and CDR2 FYNNEI. The CDR3 DNA is TGTGCCAGCAGTGGGGTTACAGGGGGAGAAGAGACCCAGTACTTC. Its translation: CASSGVTGGEETQYF.

In its sample, this clone was seen a few times. The rearrangement joins TRBV6-1 to TRBJ1-5; tentatively, D is TRBD1 (6 bases). The CDR3 consists of 13 residues. The germline V gene has CDR1 MNHNS and CDR2 SASEGT. V was clipped by 4 bases and J by 5 bases, with 9 bases between them. For the CDR3, the DNA is TGTGCCAGCAGTGGTCAGGGGCATCAGCCCCAGCATTTT. Amino acid sequence: CASSGQGHQPQHF.

This clone has just a few counts. The CDR3 sequence: CASSPPSADTQYF. The DNA for the CDR3 is TGTGCCAGCAGCCCTCCGTCGGCAGATACGCAGTATTTT. The chain couples TRBV7-9 to TRBJ2-3; D uncertain. Deletions cut 5 bases from V and 4 bases from J, with 10 bases between. The CDR3 is 13 amino acids. Germline V gene sequence: CDR1 SEHNR, CDR2 FQNEAQ (reference sequence).

CDR3 protein: CASGTQRAGTIYEQYF. The CDR3 bases are TGTGCCAGCGGAACCCAACGAGCAGGGACGATATACGAGCAGTACTTC. The rearrangement uses TRBV2 and TRBJ2-7; D could derive from TRBD1 or TRBD2 (5 bases each). This CDR3 is built from 16 residues. Germline V CDR1 and CDR2: SNHLY, FYNNEI. Trimming pared 8 bases from V and 4 bases from J, leaving 24 bases between.

This rearrangement joins TRBV28 to TRBJ1-2; 10 bases line up with TRBD1. The CDR3 sequence is 17 residues long. The V gene end was trimmed by 2 bases and the J gene end by 4 bases; junction bases not matched to a gene: 10. CDR1 and CDR2 (germline): MDHEN, SYDVKM. The CDR3 protein is CASSLQNRDRGGYGYTF. In DNA form, the CDR3 reads TGTGCCAGCAGTTTACAAAACCGGGACAGGGGTGGCTATGGCTACACCTTC.

This clone was found many times. For the CDR3, the DNA is TGTGCCACCGACGACGGAATAGCCAAAAACATTCAGTACTTC. This encodes CATDDGIAKNIQYF. This chain connects TRBV11-2 to TRBJ2-4; D uncertain. Trimming cost V 10 bases and J 0 bases, with 13 bases left between them. The germline CDR1 and CDR2 sequences are SGHAT and FQNNGV. CDR3 size: 14 residues.

In its sample, this clone was seen once. The rearrangement joins TRBV19 to TRBJ2-1, with 12 bases fitting TRBD2. V lost 1 base, J lost 10 bases, and 5 bases stayed unmatched. CDR3 length: 15 residues. Germline V gene lookup returns CDR1 LNHDA and CDR2 SQIVND (reference sequence). The CDR3: CASSIAGLAGLEQFF. The CDR3 nucleotides are TGTGCCAGTAGTATAGCAGGACTAGCGGGACTGGAGCAGTTCTTC.

As DNA, the CDR3 is TGTGCCAGCAGCCCCGGCTACAATGAGCAGTTCTTC. It specifies CASSPGYNEQFF. The chain has TRBV7-6 and TRBJ2-1; D remains unclear. The CDR3 length is 12 residues. Germline CDR1 SGHVS, CDR2 FNYEAQ. V shed 5 bases and J shed 3 bases, with 5 bases lying between them.

The chain joins TRBV6-1 to TRBJ2-2; 8 bases map to TRBD1. The CDR3 loop spans 16 amino acids. With V trimmed by 3 bases and J by 4 bases, 7 bases remained unmatched. The V gene's germline CDR1 is MNHNS and CDR2 SASEGT. CDR3 sequence: CASSELGRGLTGELFF. Here the CDR3 DNA reads TGTGCCAGCAGTGAGTTGGGCAGGGGGCTCACCGGGGAGCTGTTTTTT.

The CDR3 coding sequence is TGCGCCAGCAGCCAAGTCCCGGCACCGGTTAGCAATCAGCCCCAGCATTTT. It codes for CASSQVPAPVSNQPQHF. The chain carries TRBV4-1 and TRBJ1-5, with D unclear. V was clipped by 1 base and J by 0 bases, with 13 bases between them. This CDR3 has 17 residues. Germline-derived CDR1 and CDR2 are MGHRA and YSYEKL.

This clone was observed a few times. V usage is TRBV6-1 and J usage is TRBJ1-2; D is perhaps TRBD1 (5 bases). The CDR3 is 13 amino acids. Trimming left V 8 bases short and J 7 bases short, with 17 bases between. The V gene's germline CDR1 is MNHNS and CDR2 SASEGT. The CDR3 region is CASLGAASGGYTF. The DNA for the CDR3 is TGTGCCAGCTTAGGGGCGGCATCGGGTGGCTACACCTTC.

This chain uses TRBV9 with TRBJ1-3; D is uncertain. The CDR3 totals 16 residues. CDR1 is SGDLS and CDR2 is YYNGEE in the germline V gene. The V end was cut by 1 base, the J end by 0 bases, with 11 bases between. The CDR3, as DNA: TGTGCCAGCAGCGTATCCGGCAGTTACTCTGGAAACACCATATATTTT. This encodes CASSVSGSYSGNTIYF.